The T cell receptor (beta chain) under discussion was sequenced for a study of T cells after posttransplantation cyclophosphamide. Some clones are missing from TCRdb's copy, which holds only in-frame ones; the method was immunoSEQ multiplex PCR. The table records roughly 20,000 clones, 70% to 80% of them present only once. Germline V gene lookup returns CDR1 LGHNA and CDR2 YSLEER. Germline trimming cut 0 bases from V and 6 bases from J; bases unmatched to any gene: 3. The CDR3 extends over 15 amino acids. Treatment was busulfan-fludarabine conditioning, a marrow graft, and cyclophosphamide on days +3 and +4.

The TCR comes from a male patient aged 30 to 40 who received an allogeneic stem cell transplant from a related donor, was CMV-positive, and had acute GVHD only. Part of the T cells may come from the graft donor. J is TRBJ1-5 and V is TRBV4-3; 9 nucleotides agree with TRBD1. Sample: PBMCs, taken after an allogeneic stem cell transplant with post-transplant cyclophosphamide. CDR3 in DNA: TGCGCCAGCAGCCAAGAGGACAGGGGTGGTCAGCCCCAGCATTTT. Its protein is CASSQEDRGGQPQHF.